This TCR beta chain is drawn from a study of blood T cell repertoires in COVID-19. On the study more broadly: The study drew acute and convalescent COVID-19 samples from the United States, Italy and Spain.

The CDR3 contains 13 residues. CDR1 and CDR2 (germline): MNHEY, SVGEGT. Trimming took off 4 bases at V and 0 bases at J, with 3 bases between the two ends. This clone was counted a single time. Clones were read by immunoSEQ multiplex PCR, and TCRdb kept only the in-frame ones, dropping some. The sample records about 59,000 clones, 70% to 85% being singletons. The source material was peripheral blood. The receptor comes from a human donor in a cohort sampled during active COVID-19. This chain joins TRBV6-2 or TRBV6-3 and TRBJ2-2; D gene uncertain. In nucleotides, the CDR3 is TGTGCCAGCAGTTTAACGAACACCGGGGAGCTGTTTTTT. Translating gives CASSLTNTGELFF.